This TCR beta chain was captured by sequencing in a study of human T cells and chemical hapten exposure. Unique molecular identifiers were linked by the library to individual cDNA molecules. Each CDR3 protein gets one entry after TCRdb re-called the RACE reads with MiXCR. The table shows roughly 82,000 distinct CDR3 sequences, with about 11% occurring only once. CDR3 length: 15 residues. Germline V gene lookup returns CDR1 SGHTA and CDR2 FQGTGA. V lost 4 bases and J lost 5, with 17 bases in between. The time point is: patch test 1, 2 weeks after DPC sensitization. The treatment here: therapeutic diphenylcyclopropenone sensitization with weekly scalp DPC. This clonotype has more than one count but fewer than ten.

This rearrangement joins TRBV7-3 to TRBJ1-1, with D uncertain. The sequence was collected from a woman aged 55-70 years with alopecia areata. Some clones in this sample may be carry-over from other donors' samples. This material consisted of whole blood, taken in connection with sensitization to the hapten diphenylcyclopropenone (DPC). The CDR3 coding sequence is TGTGCCAGCAGCTCATCAGGACCTGGCCGGACTGAAGCTTTCTTT. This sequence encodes CASSSSGPGRTEAFF.